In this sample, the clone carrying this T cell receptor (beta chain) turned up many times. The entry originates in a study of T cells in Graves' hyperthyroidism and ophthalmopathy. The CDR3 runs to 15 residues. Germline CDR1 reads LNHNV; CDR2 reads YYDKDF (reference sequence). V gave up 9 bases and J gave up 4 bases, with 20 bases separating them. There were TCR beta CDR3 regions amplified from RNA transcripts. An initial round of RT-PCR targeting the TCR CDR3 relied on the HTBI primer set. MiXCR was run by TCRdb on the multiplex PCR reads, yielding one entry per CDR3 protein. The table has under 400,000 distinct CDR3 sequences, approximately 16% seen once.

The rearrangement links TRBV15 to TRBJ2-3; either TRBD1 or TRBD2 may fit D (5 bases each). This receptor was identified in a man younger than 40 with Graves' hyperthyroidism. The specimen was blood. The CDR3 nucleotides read TGTGCCACGAGGCCGCGGGCAGGGTTGCCAGATACGCAGTATTTT. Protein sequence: CATRPRAGLPDTQYF.